Described below is a single T cell receptor (beta chain) sequence and its context. Its specificity is not known. Documented treatment: roughly 19 received Ad26.COV2.S at low or high dose, single or two shots; 5 received placebo; per-sample allocation not given. Following the first vaccine or placebo injection, samples were taken on day 63. TCRdb keeps only in-frame clones here, not all; method: immunoSEQ multiplex PCR. The profile covers a few hundred thousand clones, with about 88% appearing a single time and over 1.5% taken by the ten largest. The source of the sample is a study of Ad26.COV2.S vaccination and SARS-CoV-2 variants. Study findings and constraints: From the TCR breadth and depth analyses, total T cell responses may have been underestimated. Whether participants received vaccine or placebo, their non-spike TCR breadth was similar.

The CDR3 extends over 14 amino acids. The V and J ends lost 7 bases and 4 bases, in that order; junction bases with no gene match: 10. The germline CDR1 and CDR2 sequences are SQVTM and ANQGSEA. The chain is built from TRBV29-1 and TRBJ2-3; 8 positions agree with TRBD1. The TCR was taken from a person between 18 and 65 years old who received the Ad26.COV2.S COVID-19 vaccine or a placebo. The source was peripheral blood, collected in a trial of Ad26.COV2.S vaccine versus placebo. Here the CDR3 reads CSGRQGLSPDTQYF. CDR3 DNA sequence: TGCAGCGGTCGACAGGGGCTGAGCCCAGATACGCAGTATTTT.